Detailed here is one T cell receptor (beta chain). The source of the sample is a study of T-cell reconstitution after alpha-beta-depleted transplantation in children. The V gene's germline CDR1 is SSHAT and CDR2 FNYEAQ (reference sequence). Trimming cost V 5 bases and J 0 bases, with 13 bases left between them. CDR3 length: 15 residues. The library targeted TCRbeta and was prepared with unique molecular identifiers. TCRdb re-derived calls from the PCR reads in MiXCR, one entry per CDR3 protein. The sample holds about 690,000 distinct CDR3 sequences, roughly 17% seen once. The chain has TRBV7-7 and TRBJ1-1; D is unresolved. This sequence was found in a human donor who donated a stem cell graft to a child with acute myeloid leukemia. The sample in question was PBMCs from the stem cell graft donor, obtained from the stem cell graft. CDR3 sequence (DNA): TGTGCCAGCAGCGACTGGACGGAGATGAACACTGAAGCTTTCTTT. It encodes CASSDWTEMNTEAFF.